This T cell receptor (beta chain) was sequenced during a study of T cells in localized non-small cell lung cancer. From germline, CDR1 is KGHSH and CDR2 LQKENI. V was pared by 6 bases and J by 2 bases, with 13 bases between. The CDR3 length is 15 residues. Assay used: immunoSEQ multiplex PCR; TCRdb lists only in-frame clones, some missing. The repertoire holds more than 11,000 clones, with roughly 90% as singletons. Sequencing used peripheral blood mononuclear cells, obtained before any cancer treatment. The chain has TRBV18 and TRBJ2-2; TRBD1 might be the D (5 bases). The sequence was obtained from a man aged 35 to 69 with stage III lung adenocarcinoma. The CDR3 DNA is TGTGCCAGCTCCCCTCAGACAGTAAACACCGGGGAGCTGTTTTTT. As protein: CASSPQTVNTGELFF.